This TCR beta chain was captured by sequencing in a study of control samples from healthy donors and cancer patients. Produced via immunoSEQ multiplex PCR; TCRdb's table is partial and in-frame only. The table has under 70,000 clones, 90% seen once. CDR3 length equals 15 residues. V was pared by 4 bases and J by 0 bases, with 4 bases of the junction left unmatched. Germline assignment: CDR1 SEHNR and CDR2 FQNEAQ (reference sequence). Sequencing was done on a sample of PBMCs. The V and J genes are TRBV7-9 and TRBJ2-3; TRBD2 agrees at 7 bases. The source is a woman aged 50 to 60 with colorectal cancer. The CDR3 DNA reads as TGTGCCAGCAGCTCCCGACTAGCAAGCACAGATACGCAGTATTTT. Amino acid sequence: CASSSRLASTDTQYF.